This T cell receptor beta chain emerged from a study of technical replicates of blood from several donors. The data were produced by immunoSEQ multiplex PCR, yet TCRdb's version contains in-frame clones alone and is incomplete. In the table there are around 77,000 clones, 80% to 95% of which are singletons. This sequence was found in a human donor in good health. The sequencing input was T cells isolated from PBMCs.

The CDR3 coding sequence is TGTGCCAGCAGCATGCCGGAGGATCAGCCCCAGCATTTT. Translated: CASSMPEDQPQHF. The chain recombines TRBV7-2 with TRBJ1-5; D uncertain. Per the germline V gene, CDR1 is SGHTA and CDR2 is FQGNSA. This CDR3 has 13 amino acids. The V end was cut by 5 bases, the J end by 5 bases, with 10 bases between.